These 22 T cell receptor beta chains share one sample of origin, sequenced in a study of shared clonotypes between healthy human individuals. Using immunoSEQ multiplex PCR, the repertoire was profiled, and TCRdb retains in-frame clones only, with some absent. The profile covers 1.5 million to 1.9 million clones, with under 99% appearing a single time and around 0.45% taken by the ten largest. Sequencing input: naive CD4+ T cells sorted from blood. Subset meaning: CD45RA+ positively selected. The receptors stem from a man aged 25 to 45 in good health.

The chain links TRBV19 to TRBJ1-2; 8 nucleotides agree with TRBD1. Germline lookup yields CDR1 LNHDA and CDR2 SQIVND (reference sequence). After removal of 5 bases from V and 5 bases from J, the junction contained 13 bases not matched to a gene. CDR3 size: 16 residues. CDR3 protein: CASSFLGTGAFYGYTF. The DNA for the CDR3 is TGTGCCAGTAGTTTCCTCGGGACAGGAGCCTTTTATGGCTACACCTTC.

The chain joins TRBV28 to TRBJ2-7, with unresolved D. In germline, CDR1 is MDHEN, CDR2 SYDVKM. Trimming pared 5 bases from V and 8 bases from J, leaving 7 bases between. The CDR3 is 10 amino acids. The CDR3 DNA reads as TGTGCCAGCAGTATACAGAAGCAGTACTTC. Translating it yields CASSIQKQYF. Filled out from reference TRBV28 and TRBJ2-7, the complete variable domain reads DVKVTQSSRYLVKRTGEKVFLECVQDMDHENMFWYRQDPGLGLRLIYFSYDVKMKEKGDIPEGYSVSREKKERFSLILESASTNQTSMYLCASSIQKQYFGPGTRLTVT.

As to this clone: The identical CDR3 is also encoded by other nucleotide sequences in the sample. CDR3 region: CASSPLAGVADTQYF. In DNA form, the CDR3 reads TGTGCCAGCTCACCGCTAGCGGGAGTTGCAGATACGCAGTATTTT. The chain links TRBV18 to TRBJ2-3; 10 nucleotides line up with TRBD2. CDR1 and CDR2 from the germline V gene are KGHSH and LQKENI. The ends lost 3 bases at V and 4 bases at J; junction bases unmatched: 4. The CDR3 contains 15 residues.

The V call is TRBV4-1, the J call TRBJ2-1; D gene unclear. Germline V CDR1 and CDR2: MGHRA, YSYEKL. This CDR3 spans 15 amino acids. With 1 base removed from V and 1 base from J, the gap between germline ends came to 8 bases. The CDR3 loop reads CASSQVGSSYNEQFF. CDR3 bases: TGCGCCAGCAGCCAAGTAGGGTCTTCCTACAATGAGCAGTTCTTC.

J is TRBJ2-1 and V is TRBV6-1; a weak D match, TRBD2 (6 bases). CDR1 and CDR2 (germline): MNHNS, SASEGT. This CDR3 region has 14 residues. The V and J ends lost 11 bases and 8 bases respectively, with 22 bases between them. The CDR3 region is CAGLRPEGRDEQFF. CDR3 DNA sequence: TGTGCCGGACTCCGTCCGGAGGGCCGCGATGAGCAGTTCTTC.

The rearrangement uses TRBV5-1 and TRBJ1-2; no reliable D call. The germline V gene has CDR1 SGHRS and CDR2 YFSETQ. Trimming pared 5 bases from V and 6 bases from J, leaving 14 bases between. The CDR3 contains 13 residues. In DNA form, the CDR3 reads TGCGCCAGCAGGGGGATAGGAAGGGATGGCTACACCTTC. This encodes CASRGIGRDGYTF.

The chain has TRBV9 and TRBJ2-5; D ambiguous. The CDR3 is 13 residues long. Trimming took 4 bases from V and 5 from J, leaving 12 bases between them. From germline, CDR1 is SGDLS and CDR2 YYNGEE. The CDR3: CASSTRHGETQYF. DNA for the CDR3: TGTGCCAGCAGCACCCGCCACGGGGAGACCCAGTACTTC.

The chain joins TRBV28 to TRBJ2-3; the D gene is possibly TRBD2 (6 bases). Germline V gene lookup returns CDR1 MDHEN and CDR2 SYDVKM. With 4 bases removed from V and 6 bases from J, the gap between germline ends came to 14 bases. The CDR3 has 14 residues. CDR3 nucleotides: TGTGCCAGCAGTTGGCGGACTACGCGGGATACGCAGTATTTT. Protein sequence: CASSWRTTRDTQYF.

The chain's CDR3 is CASSRDRVDEQYF. The CDR3 DNA is TGTGCCAGTAGCCGGGACAGGGTTGACGAGCAGTACTTC. The chain links TRBV2 to TRBJ2-7; 9 nucleotides agree with TRBD1. Germline-derived CDR1 and CDR2 are SNHLY and FYNNEI. The CDR3 runs to 13 residues. The V gene end was trimmed by 9 bases and the J gene end by 5 bases; junction bases not matched to a gene: 8.

This chain uses TRBV7-6 with TRBJ1-3, with 9 bases fitting TRBD1. CDR3 length: 15 residues. J lost 7 bases, V lost 5 bases, and 9 bases had no gene match. CDR1 is SGHVS, CDR2 FNYEAQ, per germline. CDR3 amino acids: CASSRDRGFTNTIYF. In nucleotides, the CDR3 is TGTGCCAGCAGCCGCGACAGGGGGTTTACGAACACCATATATTTT.

The rearrangement uses TRBV5-1 and TRBJ2-3, with D hard to call. CDR1 and CDR2 from the germline V gene are SGHRS and YFSETQ. The germline V and J ends were trimmed by 4 bases and 0 bases, with 15 bases remaining between them. This CDR3 has 16 amino acids. CDR3 nucleotides: TGCGCCAGCAGCCCCTGGAAGGGAATTAGCACAGATACGCAGTATTTT. Protein: CASSPWKGISTDTQYF.

The chain has TRBV13 and TRBJ2-7, with 9 bases fitting TRBD1. With 5 bases clipped from V and 3 bases from J, the junction kept 14 bases outside the gene matches. This CDR3 comprises 17 residues. Germline V gene lookup returns CDR1 PRHDT and CDR2 FYEKMQ (reference sequence). The CDR3 region is CASSRRAGTGILYEQYF. The CDR3, as DNA: TGTGCCAGCAGCCGACGGGCCGGGACAGGGATTCTCTACGAGCAGTACTTC.

The chain employs TRBV7-9 and TRBJ2-7; 10 nucleotides agree with TRBD1. J lost 2 bases, V lost 6 bases, and 4 bases had no gene match. CDR1 is SEHNR and CDR2 is FQNEAQ in the germline V gene (reference sequence). The CDR3 totals 14 residues. The CDR3 coding sequence is TGTGCCAGCAGACGGACAGGGGGTACCTACGAGCAGTACTTC. This codes for CASRRTGGTYEQYF.

The chain links TRBV5-1 to TRBJ1-2; weak D call: TRBD1 (5 bases). The V gene's germline CDR1 is SGHRS and CDR2 YFSETQ. Trimming cost V 3 bases and J 7 bases, with 16 bases left between them. The CDR3 contains 14 residues. CDR3 bases: TGCGCCAGCAGCTGGCGGGACGTCCAAGGTGGCTACACCTTC. Protein sequence: CASSWRDVQGGYTF.

The chain is built from TRBV5-8 and TRBJ1-5; TRBD1 aligns across 10 bases. The CDR3 extends over 19 amino acids. V lost 0 bases to trimming and J lost 3 bases; unmatched junction nucleotides: 12. CDR1 and CDR2 from the germline V gene are SGHTS and YDEGEE. CDR3 DNA: TGTGCCAGCAGCTTGGTTCGACAGGGGGCGATTCGTAACAATCAGCCCCAGCATTTT. It encodes CASSLVRQGAIRNNQPQHF.

CDR3 in DNA: TGTGCCAGCAGCTTAGGACCTAACCCCTACAATGAGCAGTTCTTC. This codes for CASSLGPNPYNEQFF. The chain links TRBV7-9 to TRBJ2-1; D remains unclear. Per germline, CDR1 SEHNR and CDR2 FQNEAQ (reference sequence). Between the trimmed V and J ends, which lost 1 base and 2 bases, there was a span of 9 bases. The CDR3 totals 15 residues.

The V gene is TRBV19, the J gene TRBJ2-7, with TRBD2 as a possible D gene (5 bases). The CDR3 consists of 13 residues. Germline V gene lookup returns CDR1 LNHDA and CDR2 SQIVND (reference sequence). The V gene lost 3 bases and the J gene lost 5 bases, with 11 bases spanning the gap. The CDR3 reads CASSMREYDEQYF. DNA of the CDR3: TGTGCCAGTAGTATGAGGGAATACGACGAGCAGTACTTC.

The V gene is TRBV30, the J gene TRBJ2-1; possibly TRBD2 for D (6 bases). The V end lost 3 bases, the J end lost 10 bases, and 22 bases lay between the germline ends. The germline CDR1 and CDR2 sequences are GTSNPN and SVGIG (reference sequence). There are 15 residues in the CDR3. For the CDR3, the DNA is TGTGCCTGGAGCGGTAATTTTCGTCCTAGCGACGAGCAGTTCTTC. Translated: CAWSGNFRPSDEQFF.

This rearrangement joins TRBV7-6 to TRBJ2-2; TRBD1 matches 7 bases. The CDR3 consists of 17 residues. V lost 1 base to trimming and J lost 6 bases; unmatched junction nucleotides: 11. The germline CDR1 and CDR2 sequences are SGHVS and FNYEAQ. The CDR3 nucleotides are TGTGCCAGCAGCTTAGAACCCTGGGCAGGGGGTCCCGGGGAGCTGTTTTTT. Amino acid sequence: CASSLEPWAGGPGELFF.

The chain links TRBV6-1 to TRBJ1-4; D remains unclear. The CDR3 is 13 residues long. Germline CDR1 MNHNS, CDR2 SASEGT. The V gene lost 2 bases and the J gene lost 8 bases, with 9 bases spanning the gap. As DNA, the CDR3 is TGTGCCAGCAGTGAACCCCGGCGGGAAAAACTGTTTTTT. This gives the protein CASSEPRREKLFF.

Only one count was recorded for this clone. This chain joins TRBV4-3 and TRBJ2-5, with a tentative D call TRBD2 (7 bases). V was pared by 3 bases and J by 6 bases, with 14 bases between. Germline values: CDR1 LGHNA, CDR2 YSLEER. CDR3 length equals 14 residues. The CDR3 region has the DNA TGCGCCAGCAGCCACCTAGGGGGGGAAAAGACCCAGTACTTC. It is translated as CASSHLGGEKTQYF.

The chain carries TRBV6-6 and TRBJ2-1, with 7 bases lining up with TRBD2. This CDR3 spans 15 amino acids. V was pared by 4 bases and J by 4 bases, with 7 bases of the junction left unmatched. CDR1 and CDR2 from the germline V gene are MNHNY and SVGAGI (reference sequence). Here the CDR3 reads CASSSESGKYNEQFF. CDR3 nucleotide sequence: TGTGCCAGCAGTTCCGAAAGCGGGAAGTACAATGAGCAGTTCTTC.